One sample yielded the 27 T cell receptor beta chains listed below, sequenced in a study of post-analysis software for immune sequencing data. The study's findings and limits: The study found TRBV5-6, TRBV5-1 and TRBV20-1 among five or six TRBV segments more frequent in patients than controls.

What these receptors recognize is not known. Unique molecular identifiers had been added to the TCR beta cDNA libraries. TCRdb reanalysed the PCR reads using MiXCR and keeps one entry per CDR3 protein. This sample has about 760,000 distinct CDR3 sequences, with roughly 30% found just once. Sequencing was done on a sample of blood. The receptors come from a girl under 18 with multiple sclerosis.

This clonotype was picked up a small number of times. V usage is TRBV6-5 and J usage is TRBJ2-3; 8 positions agree with TRBD2. The germline gives CDR1 MNHEY, CDR2 SVGAGI. The CDR3 runs to 14 residues. Losses at the gene ends were 6 bases for V and 5 bases for J; bases not matched to a gene: 7. The CDR3 loop is CASRTGTSIDTQYF. CDR3 sequence (DNA): TGTGCCAGCAGAACCGGGACTAGTATAGATACGCAGTATTTT.

This clonotype has more than one count but fewer than ten. This CDR3 is CASSQRGLATDTQYF. In DNA, the CDR3 is TGTGCCAGCAGCCAAAGGGGGCTAGCGACAGATACGCAGTATTTT. This chain links TRBV7-2 with TRBJ2-3, with a weak D call TRBD1 (7 bases). V dropped 5 bases and J dropped 3 bases, with 15 bases sitting between them. This CDR3 is built from 15 residues. From germline, CDR1 is SGHTA and CDR2 FQGNSA.

Only a few counts were recorded for this clonotype. The chain couples TRBV6-2 or TRBV6-3 to TRBJ2-1; D call uncertain. V was trimmed by 6 bases and J by 6 bases, leaving 18 bases between them. This CDR3 has 15 residues. Germline V CDR1 and CDR2: MNHEY, SVGEGT. The CDR3 bases are TGTGCCAGCAGCCCCTCGCCCTTAGCTGCCAATGAGCAGTTCTTC. Protein product: CASSPSPLAANEQFF.

The sample holds a few counts of this clonotype. The chain employs TRBV10-1 and TRBJ2-7; 9 bases map to TRBD1. The germline gives CDR1 WNHNN, CDR2 SYGVQD (reference sequence). V was pared by 5 bases and J by 2 bases, with 10 bases of the junction left unmatched. The CDR3 contains 16 residues. CDR3 sequence: CASSQLRTGATYEQYF. CDR3 nucleotides: TGCGCCAGCAGTCAACTTCGGACAGGGGCCACCTACGAGCAGTACTTC.

The chain recombines TRBV5-6 with TRBJ1-1; D is uncertain. The V gene lost 4 bases and the J gene lost 3 bases, with 16 bases spanning the gap. The CDR3 consists of 15 residues. Germline CDR1 SGHDT, CDR2 YYEEEE. The CDR3 reads CASSGRAGRDTEAFF. The DNA for the CDR3 is TGTGCCAGCAGCGGACGTGCTGGGCGTGACACTGAAGCTTTCTTT.

The chain carries TRBV6-6 and TRBJ2-7; D is unclear. The CDR3 covers 12 residues. V was trimmed by 2 bases and J by 3 bases, leaving 5 bases between them. The germline CDR1 and CDR2 sequences are MNHNY and SVGAGI (reference sequence). CDR3 coding DNA: TGTGCCAGCAGTTACACAAACTACGAGCAGTACTTC. It yields the protein CASSYTNYEQYF.

The chain is built from TRBV29-1 and TRBJ2-3; 8 bases align to TRBD1. CDR1 SQVTM and CDR2 ANQGSEA come from the germline V gene. The CDR3 has 17 residues. The V gene end was trimmed by 1 base and the J gene end by 1 base; junction bases not matched to a gene: 10. The CDR3 DNA reads TGCAGCGTTGAAGGGTCTTTGGAACAGGGGGGCACAGATACGCAGTATTTT. It yields the protein CSVEGSLEQGGTDTQYF.

In regard to this clonotype: A read error is likely, as this CDR3 ends without the conserved phenylalanine or tryptophan. This chain links TRBV4-3 with TRBJ1-2, with 8 bases identical to TRBD1. CDR1 is LGHNA and CDR2 is YSLEER in the germline V gene. J lost 4 bases, V lost 0 bases, and 4 bases had no gene match. This CDR3 has 15 amino acids. CDR3 in amino acids: CASSQDQGAFYGYTS. The CDR3 DNA reads as TGCGCCAGCAGCCAAGATCAGGGGGCTTTCTATGGCTACACCTCC.

V is TRBV28 and J is TRBJ2-4; TRBD2 agrees at 11 bases. The J call may not be correct, given that the DNA end is closer to TRBJ2-7. Germline-derived CDR1 and CDR2 are MDHEN and SYDVKM. This CDR3 has 17 residues. The CDR3 sequence: CASRRNLAGGGEAEQYF. The CDR3 nucleotides read TGTGCCAGCAGGCGAAATCTAGCGGGAGGAGGGGAGGCCGAGCAGTACTTC.

This chain links TRBV12-3 or TRBV12-4 with TRBJ1-5; TRBD1 matches 8 bases. The CDR3 length is 16 residues. Germline trimming cut 5 bases from V and 6 bases from J; bases unmatched to any gene: 12. In DNA form, the CDR3 reads TGTGCCAGCAGTACTCCTACAGGGGGGGGCAGTCAGCCCCAGCATTTT. This encodes CASSTPTGGGSQPQHF.

J is TRBJ1-4 and V is TRBV20-1; tentatively, D is TRBD1 (5 bases). CDR3 length: 16 amino acids. Per germline, CDR1 DFQATT and CDR2 SNEGSKA (reference sequence). Trimming left V 0 bases short and J 0 bases short, with 11 bases between. CDR3 sequence reads: CSARDGGAATNEKLFF. Here the CDR3 DNA reads TGCAGTGCTAGAGACGGGGGAGCTGCAACTAATGAAAAACTGTTTTTT.

Many counts were recorded for this clonotype. The J gene is TRBJ2-5, the V gene TRBV10-3; 8 nucleotides agree with TRBD1. From germline, CDR1 is ENHRY and CDR2 SYGVKD. After removal of 10 bases from V and 3 bases from J, the junction contained 4 bases not matched to a gene. This CDR3 comprises 12 residues. CDR3 in DNA: TGTGCCACCGGGACAGGAAAAGAGACCCAGTACTTC. Translated, it gives CATGTGKETQYF.

The rearrangement uses TRBV12-5 and TRBJ2-7, with TRBD2 as a possible D gene (5 bases). The tail of the sequence fits TRBJ2-5 better, so the J call may be wrong. Germline V gene lookup returns CDR1 LGHNT and CDR2 FRNRAP. The CDR3 runs to 12 residues. CDR3 amino acids: CASGTVGGTQYF. In nucleotides, the CDR3 is TGTGCTAGTGGTACGGTAGGAGGGACCCAGTACTTC.

The rearrangement uses TRBV5-1 and TRBJ2-2; D is undetermined. The germline V gene encodes CDR1 SGHRS and CDR2 YFSETQ. The CDR3 runs to 15 residues. Trimming shortened V by 0 bases and J by 6 bases, and 12 bases separated the two germline ends. The CDR3 loop reads CASSLGATWPGELFF. CDR3 bases: TGCGCCAGCAGCTTGGGGGCAACTTGGCCCGGGGAGCTGTTTTTT.

The chain has TRBV29-1 and TRBJ2-1; 9 nucleotides line up with TRBD2. Germline CDR1 reads SQVTM; CDR2 reads ANQGSEA. J lost 7 bases, V lost 7 bases, and 11 bases had no gene match. The CDR3 spans 14 residues. CDR3 region: CSGAPSSGNNEQFF. The CDR3, as DNA: TGCAGCGGGGCTCCTTCTAGCGGGAATAATGAGCAGTTCTTC.

A few counts support this clonotype. Compared with germline, one end of the junction differs, possibly owing to a read error. V usage is TRBV5-1 and J usage is TRBJ2-6, with 11 bases lining up with TRBD1. This CDR3 spans 18 amino acids. The germline gives CDR1 SGHRS, CDR2 YFSETQ. The DNA of the CDR3 is TGCGCCAGCAGCGCCTGGACAGGGGGCCCCTCTGGGGCCAACGTCCGGACTTTC. It encodes CASSAWTGGPSGANVRTF. Full variable domain (remainder filled in from reference TRBV5-1 and TRBJ2-6): KAGVTQTPRYLIKTRGQQVTLSCSPISGHRSVSWYQQTPGQGLQFLFEYFSETQRNKGNFPGRFSGRQFSNSRSEMNVSTLELGDSALYLCASSAWTGGPSGANVRTFGAGSRLTVL.

The sample holds a few counts of this clonotype. This chain uses TRBV5-1 with TRBJ2-1; D unclear. Between the trimmed V and J ends, which lost 8 bases and 0 bases, there was a span of 9 bases. The CDR3 has 13 amino acids. Per the germline V gene, CDR1 is SGHRS and CDR2 is YFSETQ. The CDR3 sequence: CASRSTSYNEQFF. CDR3 in DNA: TGCGCCAGTCGGTCAACCTCCTACAATGAGCAGTTCTTC.

This clonotype was found a few times. The V and J genes are TRBV6-2 or TRBV6-3 and TRBJ2-7; 8 bases are a match to TRBD2. From germline, CDR1 is MNHEY and CDR2 SVGEGT. The trim removed 6 bases at V and 5 bases at J, leaving 12 bases unmatched. There are 15 residues in the CDR3. CDR3 sequence: CASRRAGTSIHEQYF. The CDR3 DNA follows: TGTGCCAGCAGGCGAGCCGGGACTAGTATTCACGAGCAGTACTTC.

The chain recombines TRBV6-5 with TRBJ2-3; D is unclear. Between the trimmed V and J ends, which lost 8 bases and 9 bases, there was a span of 12 bases. Germline loops: CDR1 MNHEY, CDR2 SVGAGI. The CDR3 is 11 amino acids. In nucleotides, the CDR3 is TGTGCCAGCGGAAAAGGGTTGACGCAGTATTTT. It encodes CASGKGLTQYF.

This clonotype was seen a few times. The V gene is TRBV10-3, the J gene TRBJ2-7, with TRBD2 as a possible D gene (5 bases). This CDR3 has 13 amino acids. CDR1 and CDR2 (germline): ENHRY, SYGVKD. The V gene lost 10 bases and the J gene lost 5 bases, with 18 bases spanning the gap. DNA of the CDR3: TGTGCCACCCAAGGAGGCTCGAAGGACGAGCAGTACTTC. Its protein product is CATQGGSKDEQYF.

V is TRBV14 and J is TRBJ2-4; D possibly corresponds to TRBD1 (6 bases). The DNA end favors TRBJ2-7, so the J call may be wrong. Germline loops: CDR1 SGHDN, CDR2 FVKESK. This CDR3 has 13 residues. The CDR3 sequence is CASSPFDRNEQYF. CDR3 DNA sequence: TGTGCCAGCAGCCCGTTCGACAGGAACGAGCAGTACTTC.

The genes are TRBV20-1 and TRBJ1-6; tentatively, D is TRBD1 (5 bases). CDR1 and CDR2 (germline): DFQATT, SNEGSKA (reference sequence). The CDR3 length is 16 residues. V gave up 5 bases and J gave up 4 bases, with 18 bases separating them. The CDR3 DNA is TGCAGTGCTGGGGCCGGGGGGTTTAAATATAATTCACCCCTCCACTTT. As protein: CSAGAGGFKYNSPLHF.

This clonotype was picked up one time. The V gene is TRBV12-3 or TRBV12-4, the J gene TRBJ1-1, with D perhaps TRBD1 (5 bases). The CDR3 consists of 15 residues. V dropped 5 bases and J dropped 4 bases, with 17 bases sitting between them. The CDR3 nucleotides read TGTGCCAGCAGTCCCCCGTGGCCAGGGTTCACTGAAGCTTTCTTT. This gives the protein CASSPPWPGFTEAFF.

The sample holds a few counts of this clonotype. The chain links TRBV5-1 to TRBJ1-2; D is undetermined. Trimming cost V 2 bases and J 3 bases, with 8 bases left between them. Per the germline V gene, CDR1 is SGHRS and CDR2 is YFSETQ. This CDR3 contains 13 residues. In DNA form, the CDR3 reads TGCGCCAGCAGCTTTAACAGCGACTATGGCTACACCTTC. The encoded protein is CASSFNSDYGYTF.

This rearrangement joins TRBV27 to TRBJ2-7, with 10 positions matching TRBD2. Germline CDR1 MNHEY, CDR2 SMNVEV (reference sequence). The length of the CDR3 is 13 residues. With V trimmed by 5 bases and J by 9 bases, 7 bases remained unmatched. CDR3 sequence: CASSASGGASQYF. The CDR3 DNA reads TGTGCCAGCAGTGCTAGCGGGGGAGCCTCGCAGTACTTC.

This clonotype was seen more than once but under ten times. The J gene is TRBJ2-4, the V gene TRBV6-5, with a possible D match to TRBD2 (6 bases). The CDR3 extends over 14 amino acids. CDR1 is MNHEY and CDR2 is SVGAGI in the germline V gene. Trimming pared 0 bases from V and 8 bases from J, leaving 11 bases between. CDR3 DNA sequence: TGTGCCAGCAGTTACTCGAGTTGGGGGGACATTCAGTACTTC. This codes for CASSYSSWGDIQYF.

This clonotype was counted only a few times. The chain joins TRBV20-1 to TRBJ2-1; no definite D call. This CDR3 is 16 amino acids long. Trimming left V 0 bases short and J 7 bases short, with 19 bases between. The germline V gene encodes CDR1 DFQATT and CDR2 SNEGSKA (reference sequence). CDR3 protein: CSARDAALYLGNEQFF. The CDR3 bases are TGCAGTGCTAGAGACGCCGCGTTATACCTGGGGAATGAGCAGTTCTTC.